Shown below are 7 T cell receptor beta chains from a single sample sequenced in a study of control samples from healthy donors and cancer patients. Sequencing used immunoSEQ multiplex PCR; TCRdb keeps in-frame clones, though not all of them. Altogether over 65,000 clones are present, around 95% being singletons, with the ten largest covering about 6%. The sample comprised blood. These receptors were collected from a middle-aged woman in good health.

This clone was observed once. The chain combines TRBV25-1 with TRBJ2-2; 8 bases are a match to TRBD2. The J segment lost 4 bases and the V segment lost 10 bases, leaving 11 bases of the junction unmatched. Germline lookup yields CDR1 MGHDK and CDR2 SYGVNS. The CDR3 contains 15 residues. The DNA of the CDR3 is TGTGCCACCCGGGGGGCGGGGGGTCGCACCGGGGAGCTGTTTTTT. Protein: CATRGAGGRTGELFF.

This sequence joins TRBV7-6 and TRBJ1-1; a weak D match, TRBD1 (5 bases). The V end was cut by 2 bases, the J end by 1 base, with 11 bases between. This CDR3 is 15 amino acids long. Per germline, CDR1 SGHVS and CDR2 FNYEAQ. The CDR3 DNA reads as TGTGCCAGCAGCTTACGGGGACGGCAGAACACTGAAGCTTTCTTT. This gives the protein CASSLRGRQNTEAFF.

The chain joins TRBV5-6 to TRBJ1-2; a weak D match, TRBD1 (5 bases). This CDR3 has 14 amino acids. With 4 bases removed from V and 4 bases from J, the gap between germline ends came to 14 bases. The germline V gene has CDR1 SGHDT and CDR2 YYEEEE. CDR3 sequence reads: CASSPGGSGYGYTF. The CDR3 DNA sequence: TGTGCCAGCAGCCCGGGGGGTTCTGGCTATGGCTACACCTTC.

The chain uses TRBV27 and TRBJ1-5; D not resolved. The CDR3 has 14 residues. Trimming pared 6 bases from V and 2 bases from J, leaving 11 bases between. The germline V gene encodes CDR1 MNHEY and CDR2 SMNVEV (reference sequence). Here the CDR3 reads CASRFALGNQPQHF. In DNA, the CDR3 is TGTGCCAGCAGGTTCGCATTGGGCAATCAGCCCCAGCATTTT.

The chain has TRBV21-1 and TRBJ1-1. TRBV21-1 is recorded as a pseudogene. The CDR3 length is 18 residues. The CDR3 reads CASSNWRGRGVRNTEAFF. For the CDR3, the DNA is TGTGCCAGCAGCAATTGGCGGGGGAGGGGAGTTAGGAACACTGAAGCTTTCTTT.

The CDR3 reads CSVGTGFGRRKGYEQYF. The CDR3 DNA reads as TGCAGCGTGGGGACAGGTTTTGGGCGGCGAAAGGGTTACGAGCAGTACTTC. The V call is TRBV29-1, the J call TRBJ2-7; 8 bases line up with TRBD1. The germline gives CDR1 SQVTM, CDR2 ANQGSEA. V lost 6 bases to trimming and J lost 4 bases; unmatched junction nucleotides: 20. The CDR3 totals 17 residues.

The chain couples TRBV2 to TRBJ2-3; D could derive from TRBD1 or TRBD2 (5 bases each). The CDR3 has 13 amino acids. The V end lost 4 bases, the J end lost 4 bases, and 9 bases lay between the germline ends. Germline CDR1 SNHLY, CDR2 FYNNEI. The CDR3 spells CASSGEGSDTQYF. The CDR3, as DNA: TGTGCCAGCAGTGGAGAGGGGTCAGATACGCAGTATTTT.